These 23 T cell receptor beta chains originate from one sample sequenced in a study of T cell repertoires in cytomegalovirus infection. TCRdb used MiXCR to reprocess the reads, holding one entry per CDR3 protein. The sample yields roughly 230,000 distinct CDR3 sequences, more than 15% seen once. The source material was CD8+ T cells from PBMCs. These receptors all come from a human donor in good health (CMV status not recorded). Some clones in this sample may be carry-over from other donors' samples.

This clonotype has more than one count but fewer than ten. This chain connects TRBV19 to TRBJ1-5, with D perhaps TRBD1 (5 bases). V was clipped by 3 bases and J by 6 bases, with 15 bases between them. CDR1 and CDR2 from the germline V gene are LNHDA and SQIVND (reference sequence). There are 15 residues in the CDR3. CDR3 DNA: TGTGCCAGTAGTATTATTGGCGGGGGAAGTCAGCCCCAGCATTTT. Translated: CASSIIGGGSQPQHF.

This chain uses TRBV6-2 or TRBV6-3 with TRBJ2-1; D ambiguous. Between the trimmed V and J ends, which lost 6 bases and 4 bases, there was a span of 13 bases. The CDR3 totals 14 residues. The V gene's germline CDR1 is MNHEY and CDR2 SVGEGT. The CDR3 loop reads CASRVHSVYNEQFF. As DNA, the CDR3 is TGTGCCAGCAGAGTCCACAGCGTTTACAATGAGCAGTTCTTC.

This clonotype was seen repeatedly, ten times or more. The chain links TRBV7-2 to TRBJ2-1; D gene unclear. V was shortened by 5 bases and J by 5 bases, with 16 bases between the two germline ends. This CDR3 has 15 amino acids. Germline CDR1 is SGHTA and CDR2 is FQGNSA. The CDR3 DNA sequence: TGTGCCAGCAGCCTTAGACCCCGGACGGACAATGAGCAGTTCTTC. Translating gives CASSLRPRTDNEQFF. Combining the CDR3 with reference TRBV7-2 and TRBJ2-1 gives the whole variable domain GAGVSQSPSNKVTEKGKDVELRCDPISGHTALYWYRQSLGQGLEFLIYFQGNSAPDKSGLPSDRFSAERTGGSVSTLTIQRTQQEDSAVYLCASSLRPRTDNEQFFGPGTRLTVL.

In this sample, this clonotype turned up a few times. The chain couples TRBV5-1 to TRBJ2-3; D may be TRBD1 or TRBD2 (5 bases each). There are 15 residues in the CDR3. The germline CDR1 and CDR2 sequences are SGHRS and YFSETQ. Trimming stripped 1 base from V and 5 bases from J, with 14 bases between. Written as DNA, the CDR3 is TGCGCCAGCAGCTTGAGTAGCGCAGACAGAGATACGCAGTATTTT. Translating it yields CASSLSSADRDTQYF.

The chain has TRBV5-1 and TRBJ1-1, with no clear D. Germline lookup yields CDR1 SGHRS and CDR2 YFSETQ. CDR3 length equals 14 residues. Trimming stripped 4 bases from V and 1 base from J, with 11 bases between. For the CDR3, the DNA is TGCGCCAGCAGCCCGAATTGGGGGAACACTGAAGCTTTCTTT. Translation: CASSPNWGNTEAFF.

In this sample, this clonotype turned up a few times. The J gene is TRBJ1-1, the V gene TRBV20-1, with D possibly TRBD1 on 5 matching bases. This CDR3 region has 14 residues. With 2 bases removed from V and 5 bases from J, the gap between germline ends came to 15 bases. In germline, CDR1 is DFQATT, CDR2 SNEGSKA (reference sequence). CDR3 sequence reads: CSARLGLSETEAFF. The CDR3 DNA sequence: TGCAGTGCTAGATTGGGACTGTCGGAAACTGAAGCTTTCTTT.

A few counts support this clonotype. The genes are TRBV19 and TRBJ2-2; D gene uncertain. The V and J ends lost 3 bases and 0 bases respectively, with 5 bases between them. The CDR3 is made up of 14 amino acids. Germline V gene sequence: CDR1 LNHDA, CDR2 SQIVND (reference sequence). The CDR3 coding sequence is TGTGCCAGTAGTATCGGCGCGAACACCGGGGAGCTGTTTTTT. Translating gives CASSIGANTGELFF.

This chain uses TRBV11-3 with TRBJ2-2; D ambiguous. Looked up from germline, CDR1 is SGHNT and CDR2 is YENEEA. The CDR3 contains 15 residues. The V end lost 3 bases, the J end lost 1 base, and 9 bases lay between the germline ends. CDR3 region: CASSFAPGNTGELFF. The CDR3 DNA follows: TGTGCCAGCAGCTTCGCTCCGGGGAACACCGGGGAGCTGTTTTTT.

This clonotype has only a few counts. This sequence joins TRBV4-3 and TRBJ1-2; D is undetermined. The CDR3 contains 16 residues. Germline V CDR1 and CDR2: LGHNA, YSLEER. The V end lost 0 bases, the J end lost 6 bases, and 17 bases lay between the germline ends. The CDR3 DNA follows: TGCGCCAGCAGCCAAGATACCGGACCGACGGCGGATGGCTACACCTTC. Translated, it gives CASSQDTGPTADGYTF.

The rearrangement links TRBV14 to TRBJ2-1; D perhaps matches TRBD2 (7 bases). The V end lost 4 bases, the J end lost 4 bases, and 17 bases lay between the germline ends. The germline V gene encodes CDR1 SGHDN and CDR2 FVKESK. This CDR3 is 16 amino acids long. The CDR3 loop reads CASSPNAGAQYNEQFF. CDR3 DNA: TGTGCCAGCAGCCCAAATGCGGGGGCCCAGTACAATGAGCAGTTCTTC.

This clonotype was picked up many times. V usage is TRBV7-2 and J usage is TRBJ1-2; possible D gene TRBD1, 6 bases. This CDR3 has 15 amino acids. CDR1 and CDR2 (germline): SGHTA, FQGNSA. The V and J ends lost 5 bases and 8 bases respectively, with 21 bases between them. This CDR3 reads CASSLPDSSVKGYTF. The DNA for the CDR3 is TGTGCCAGCAGCCTCCCGGACAGCTCGGTAAAGGGCTACACCTTC.

The chain links TRBV27 to TRBJ2-7; D gene uncertain. Between the trimmed V and J ends, which lost 0 bases and 3 bases, there was a span of 6 bases. There are 13 residues in the CDR3. Germline-derived CDR1 and CDR2 are MNHEY and SMNVEV (reference sequence). CDR3 sequence reads: CASSLSTYYEQYF. CDR3 nucleotide sequence: TGTGCCAGCAGTTTATCGACGTACTACGAGCAGTACTTC.

The sample holds many counts of this clonotype. The CDR3 region is CASSTGTGAYEQYF. CDR3 coding DNA: TGTGCCAGCAGCACAGGGACAGGGGCCTACGAGCAGTACTTC. The rearrangement links TRBV5-6 to TRBJ2-7; 10 positions agree with TRBD1. Trimming at V came to 4 bases and at J to 2 bases, leaving 3 bases not matched to a gene. CDR1 and CDR2 from the germline V gene are SGHDT and YYEEEE. This CDR3 is 14 amino acids long. The full variable domain, in which reference TRBV5-6 and TRBJ2-7 provide the parts outside the CDR3, is DAGVTQSPTHLIKTRGQQVTLRCSPKSGHDTVSWYQQALGQGPQFIFQYYEEEERQRGNFPDRFSGHQFPNYSSELNVNALLLGDSALYLCASSTGTGAYEQYFGPGTRLTVT.

This chain links TRBV2 with TRBJ2-7; D is possibly TRBD1 (5 bases). Germline lookup yields CDR1 SNHLY and CDR2 FYNNEI. This CDR3 spans 13 amino acids. Trimming took 1 base from V and 3 from J, leaving 7 bases between them. The CDR3 DNA reads TGTGCCAGCAGTGAAGGACAGAACTACGAGCAGTACTTC. It codes for CASSEGQNYEQYF.

This clonotype was seen ten or more times. The rearrangement joins TRBV11-1 to TRBJ2-7, with unresolved D. This CDR3 has 14 amino acids. Trimming pared 2 bases from V and 1 base from J, leaving 9 bases between. Germline CDR1 reads SGHAT; CDR2 reads FQDESV (reference sequence). Written as DNA, the CDR3 is TGTGCCAGCAGCTTACTCGGAAATTCCTACGAGCAGTACTTC. Amino acid sequence: CASSLLGNSYEQYF.

This chain connects TRBV10-2 to TRBJ2-3; perhaps TRBD2 as D (6 bases). The V gene's germline CDR1 is WSHSY and CDR2 SAAADI. The CDR3 runs to 16 residues. The V and J ends lost 3 bases and 3 bases respectively, with 16 bases between them. The CDR3 nucleotides read TGCGCCAGCAGTGATGGTAACGGGGGAGAGACAGATACGCAGTATTTT. Its protein is CASSDGNGGETDTQYF.

In its sample, this clonotype was seen a few times. This rearrangement joins TRBV7-4 to TRBJ2-1; D remains ambiguous. The CDR3 length is 15 residues. Trimming removed 6 bases at V and 1 base at J, with 13 bases between. From germline, CDR1 is SGHVT and CDR2 SQSDAQ. CDR3 coding DNA: TGTGCCAGCAGATTCGACGCTGGGTCCTACAATGAGCAGTTCTTC. Translated: CASRFDAGSYNEQFF.

The V call is TRBV6-2 or TRBV6-3, the J call TRBJ1-1; D not certain. Trimming cost V 5 bases and J 0 bases, with 7 bases left between them. The germline V gene has CDR1 MNHEY and CDR2 SVGEGT. The CDR3 length is 13 residues. CDR3 DNA: TGTGCCAGCAGTCTCCATATGAACACTGAAGCTTTCTTT. It translates to CASSLHMNTEAFF.

The genes are TRBV12-3 or TRBV12-4 and TRBJ2-1; 12 nucleotides align to TRBD2. The CDR3 is 16 residues long. Trimming removed 6 bases from V and 5 bases from J; junction bases left unmatched: 8. The CDR3: CASSRLAGALNNEQFF. Written as DNA, the CDR3 is TGTGCCAGCAGCCGACTAGCGGGGGCCCTGAACAATGAGCAGTTCTTC.

This clonotype was observed a handful of times. The V gene is TRBV24-1, the J gene TRBJ1-1; D call uncertain. Trimming pared 4 bases from V and 8 bases from J, leaving 7 bases between. The CDR3 has 11 residues. CDR1 KGHDR and CDR2 SFDVKD come from the germline V gene. The CDR3 DNA sequence: TGTGCCACCAGTGAGGAGGACGAAGCTTTCTTT. It specifies CATSEEDEAFF.

The chain recombines TRBV6-6 with TRBJ1-1, with no clear D. The CDR3 runs 13 residues. Germline CDR1 is MNHNY and CDR2 is SVGAGI (reference sequence). Trimming left V 2 bases short and J 2 bases short, with 6 bases between. CDR3 bases: TGTGCCAGCAGTTACGCGGCCAACACTGAAGCTTTCTTT. Protein sequence: CASSYAANTEAFF.

Ten or more counts support this clonotype. The V and J genes are TRBV7-8 and TRBJ1-1; D not resolved. V was clipped by 3 bases and J by 7 bases, with 6 bases between them. Per the germline V gene, CDR1 is SGHVS and CDR2 is FQNEAQ. The CDR3 is 11 amino acids. The CDR3 here is CASSFDGEAFF. For the CDR3, the DNA is TGTGCCAGCAGCTTTGACGGTGAAGCTTTCTTT.

This clonotype was seen at least ten times. This chain links TRBV7-2 with TRBJ1-2; the D gene is possibly TRBD1 (6 bases). V lost 3 bases and J 4 bases, leaving 15 bases between the germline ends. The germline CDR1 and CDR2 sequences are SGHTA and FQGNSA. The CDR3 is made up of 15 amino acids. The CDR3 nucleotides are TGTGCCAGCAGCTTGGACTCCGGGACATCCTATGGCTACACCTTC. Translated, it gives CASSLDSGTSYGYTF.